The clone carrying this T cell receptor beta chain was counted between two and nine times. The antigen is unknown. TCRdb called the reads again in MiXCR, with one record for every CDR3 protein. The table shows some 54,000 distinct CDR3 sequences, with around 19% occurring only once. The data were taken from a study of T cell repertoires in cytomegalovirus infection. V was clipped by 5 bases and J by 6 bases; unmatched bases: 4. CDR1 MNHEY and CDR2 SVGEGT come from the germline V gene. The CDR3 sequence is 13 residues long. General study findings and limits: Clonotype analysis showed dominance of the ex vivo response by HLA-C-restricted CMV-specific TCR beta clonotypes. The cumulative frequency of public TCR beta families identified carriers of CMV plus the relevant HLA.

This TCR derives from a human donor in good health (CMV status not recorded). Some clones in this sample may be carry-over from other donors' samples. The genes are TRBV6-2 or TRBV6-3 and TRBJ2-3, with 8 bases matching TRBD2. The sample was CD8+ T cells from cultured PBMCs, taken from culture after CMV antigen stimulation. The CDR3 DNA follows: TGTGCCAGCAGTGGGACTAGTGAGGATACGCAGTATTTT. Translated, it gives CASSGTSEDTQYF.